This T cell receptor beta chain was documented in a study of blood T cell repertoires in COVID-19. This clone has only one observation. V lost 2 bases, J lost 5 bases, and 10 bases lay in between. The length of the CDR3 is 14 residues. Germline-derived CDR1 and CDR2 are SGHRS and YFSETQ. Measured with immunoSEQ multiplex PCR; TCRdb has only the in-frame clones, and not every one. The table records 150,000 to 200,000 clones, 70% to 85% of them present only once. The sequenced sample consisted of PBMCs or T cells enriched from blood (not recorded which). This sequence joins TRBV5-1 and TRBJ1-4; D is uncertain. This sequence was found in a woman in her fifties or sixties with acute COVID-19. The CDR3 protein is CASSFGVANEKLFF. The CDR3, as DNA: TGCGCCAGCAGCTTCGGGGTCGCAAATGAAAAACTGTTTTTT.